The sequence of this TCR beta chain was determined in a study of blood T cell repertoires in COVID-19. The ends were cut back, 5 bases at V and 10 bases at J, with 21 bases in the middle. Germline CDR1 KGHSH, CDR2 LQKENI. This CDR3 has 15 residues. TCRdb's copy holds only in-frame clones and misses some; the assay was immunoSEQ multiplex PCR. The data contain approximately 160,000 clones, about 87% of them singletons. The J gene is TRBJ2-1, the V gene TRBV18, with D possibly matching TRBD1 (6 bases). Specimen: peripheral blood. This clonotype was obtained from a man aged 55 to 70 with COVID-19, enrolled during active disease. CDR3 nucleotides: TGTGCCAGCTCAGACAGGCCCCCCCCCTTTGCGGAGCAGTTCTTC. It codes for CASSDRPPPFAEQFF.